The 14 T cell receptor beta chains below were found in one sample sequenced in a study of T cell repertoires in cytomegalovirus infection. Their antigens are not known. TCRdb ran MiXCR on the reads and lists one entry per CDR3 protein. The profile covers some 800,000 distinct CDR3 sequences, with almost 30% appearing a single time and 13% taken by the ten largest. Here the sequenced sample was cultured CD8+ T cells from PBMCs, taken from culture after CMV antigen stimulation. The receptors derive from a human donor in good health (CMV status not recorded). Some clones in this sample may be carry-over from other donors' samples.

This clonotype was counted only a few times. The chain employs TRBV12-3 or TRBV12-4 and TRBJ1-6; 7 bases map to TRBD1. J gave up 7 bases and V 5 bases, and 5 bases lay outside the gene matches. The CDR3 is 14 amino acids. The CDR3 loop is CASSTTGSNSPLHF. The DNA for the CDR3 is TGTGCCAGCAGTACGACAGGGTCGAATTCACCCCTCCACTTT.

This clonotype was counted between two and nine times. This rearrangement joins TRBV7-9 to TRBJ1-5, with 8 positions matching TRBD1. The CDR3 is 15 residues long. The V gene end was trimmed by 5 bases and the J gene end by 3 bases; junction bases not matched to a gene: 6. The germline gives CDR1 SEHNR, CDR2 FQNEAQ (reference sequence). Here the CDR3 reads CASSRTGSFNQPQHF. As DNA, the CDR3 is TGTGCCAGCAGCCGGACAGGGAGTTTCAATCAGCCCCAGCATTTT.

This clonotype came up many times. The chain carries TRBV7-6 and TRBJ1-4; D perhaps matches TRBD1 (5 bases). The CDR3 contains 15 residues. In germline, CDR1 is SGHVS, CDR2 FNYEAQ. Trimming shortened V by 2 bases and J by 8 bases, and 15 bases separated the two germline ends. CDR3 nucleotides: TGTGCCAGCAGCTTAAACATCGGGGGAGGAGAAAAACTGTTTTTT. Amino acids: CASSLNIGGGEKLFF.

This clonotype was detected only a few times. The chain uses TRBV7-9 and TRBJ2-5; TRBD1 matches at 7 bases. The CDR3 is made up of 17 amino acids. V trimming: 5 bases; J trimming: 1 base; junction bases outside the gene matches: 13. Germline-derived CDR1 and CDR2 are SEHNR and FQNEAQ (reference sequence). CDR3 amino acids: CASSHLGQKTSQETQYF. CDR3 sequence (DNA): TGTGCCAGCAGCCACCTGGGACAGAAGACCTCCCAAGAGACCCAGTACTTC. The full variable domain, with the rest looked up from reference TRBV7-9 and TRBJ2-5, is DTGVSQNPRHKITKRGQNVTFRCDPISEHNRLYWYRQTLGQGPEFLTYFQNEAQLEKSRLLSDRFSAERPKGSFSTLEIQRTEQGDSAMYLCASSHLGQKTSQETQYFGPGTRLLVL.

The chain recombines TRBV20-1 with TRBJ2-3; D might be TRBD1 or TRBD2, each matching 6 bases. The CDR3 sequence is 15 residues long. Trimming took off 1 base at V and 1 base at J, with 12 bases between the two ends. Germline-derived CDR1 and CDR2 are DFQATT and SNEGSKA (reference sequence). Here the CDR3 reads CSARGGGRGTDTQYF. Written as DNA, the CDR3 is TGCAGTGCTAGAGGTGGGGGGCGGGGCACAGATACGCAGTATTTT.

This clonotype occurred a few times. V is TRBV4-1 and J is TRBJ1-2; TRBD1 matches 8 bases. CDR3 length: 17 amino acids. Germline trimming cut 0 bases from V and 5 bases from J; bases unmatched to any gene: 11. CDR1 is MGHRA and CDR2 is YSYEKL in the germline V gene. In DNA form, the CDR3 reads TGCGCCAGCAGCCAAGAAAAGGATGACAGGGGAGGGTATGGCTACACCTTC. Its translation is CASSQEKDDRGGYGYTF.

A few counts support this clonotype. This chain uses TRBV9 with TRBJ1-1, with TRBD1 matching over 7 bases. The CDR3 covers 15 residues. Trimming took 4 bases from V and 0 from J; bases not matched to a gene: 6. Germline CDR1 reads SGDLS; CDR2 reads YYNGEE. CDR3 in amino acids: CASSYQGGMNTEAFF. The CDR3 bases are TGTGCCAGCAGCTACCAGGGGGGGATGAACACTGAAGCTTTCTTT.

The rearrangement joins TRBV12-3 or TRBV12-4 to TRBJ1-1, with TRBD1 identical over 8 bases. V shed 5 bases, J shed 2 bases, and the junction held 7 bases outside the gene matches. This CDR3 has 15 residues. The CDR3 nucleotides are TGTGCCAGCAGTACCTGGACAGGGTTAAACACTGAAGCTTTCTTT. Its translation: CASSTWTGLNTEAFF.

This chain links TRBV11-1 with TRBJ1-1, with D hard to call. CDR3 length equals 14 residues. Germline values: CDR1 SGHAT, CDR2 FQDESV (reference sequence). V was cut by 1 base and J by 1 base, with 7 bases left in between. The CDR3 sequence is CASSLVIENTEAFF. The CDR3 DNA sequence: TGTGCCAGCAGCTTAGTTATCGAGAACACTGAAGCTTTCTTT. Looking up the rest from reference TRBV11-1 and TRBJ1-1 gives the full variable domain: EAEVAQSPRYKITEKSQAVAFWCDPISGHATLYWYRQILGQGPELLVQFQDESVVDDSQLPKDRFSAERLKGVDSTLKIQPAELGDSAMYLCASSLVIENTEAFFGQGTRLTVV.

The CDR3 region is CASSLGPGEGNEQFF. The CDR3, as DNA: TGTGCCAGCAGCTTAGGGCCAGGGGAGGGGAATGAGCAGTTCTTC. V usage is TRBV13 and J usage is TRBJ2-1, with D possibly TRBD2 on 7 matching bases. This CDR3 is built from 15 residues. Germline V gene sequence: CDR1 PRHDT, CDR2 FYEKMQ (reference sequence). Deletions cut 0 bases from V and 7 bases from J, with 13 bases between. Variable domain in full (rest from reference TRBV13 and TRBJ2-1): AAGVIQSPRHLIKEKRETATLKCYPIPRHDTVYWYQQGPGQDPQFLISFYEKMQSDKGSIPDRFSAQQFSDYHSELNMSSLELGDSALYFCASSLGPGEGNEQFFGPGTRLTVL.

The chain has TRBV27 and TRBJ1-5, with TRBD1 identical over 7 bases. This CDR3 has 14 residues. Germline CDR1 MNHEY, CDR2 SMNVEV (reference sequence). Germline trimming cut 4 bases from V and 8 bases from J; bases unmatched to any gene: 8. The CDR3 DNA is TGTGCCAGCAGTTCCTCGACAGGGAGTGAGCCCCAGCATTTT. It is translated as CASSSSTGSEPQHF.

The CDR3 nucleotides read TGTGCCAGCAGCTTATCCGGGAACTACGAGCAGTACGTC. Translated, it gives CASSLSGNYEQYV. The chain is built from TRBV7-9 and TRBJ2-7; possible D gene TRBD2, 5 bases. Germline values: CDR1 SEHNR, CDR2 FQNEAQ (reference sequence). CDR3 length: 13 residues. V was clipped by 2 bases and J by 3 bases, with 8 bases between them.

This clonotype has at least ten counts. The CDR3 nucleotides are TGTGCCAGCAGTCACCTTGGGGGGGGCACTGAAGCTTTCTTT. It is translated as CASSHLGGGTEAFF. The V call is TRBV27, the J call TRBJ1-1; possible D gene TRBD1, 5 bases. The CDR3 covers 14 residues. Germline loops: CDR1 MNHEY, CDR2 SMNVEV (reference sequence). The germline V and J ends were trimmed by 5 bases and 4 bases, with 14 bases remaining between them.

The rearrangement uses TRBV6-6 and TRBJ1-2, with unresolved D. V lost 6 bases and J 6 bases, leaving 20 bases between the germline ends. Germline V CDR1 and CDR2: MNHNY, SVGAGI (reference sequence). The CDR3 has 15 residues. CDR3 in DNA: TGTGCCAGCAGCCTCGGGGAGAACCCTTTACATGGCTACACCTTC. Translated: CASSLGENPLHGYTF.